This T cell receptor (beta chain) was sequenced for a study of cytomegalovirus exposure and HLA in healthy donors. Study-wide findings and caveats: A classifier reportedly called cytomegalovirus status with high sensitivity and specificity. A later analysis showed that HLA-associated TCR beta chains had undergone more clonal expansion than equally common others.

PCR amplification relied on 60 Vbeta primers (plus 13 Jbeta primers). The method was immunoSEQ multiplex PCR; TCRdb's version includes in-frame clones alone and lacks a portion of them. The profile shows roughly 100,000 clones, around 77% of them singletons. Notes on this clone: Its specificity is unknown.

The sample taken for sequencing was PBMCs. The clonotype originates from a female donor in good health and CMV-seronegative.

CDR3 bases: TGTGCCAGCAGGGGGACAGAGAAGACCTACGAGCAGTACTTC. Translating gives CASRGTEKTYEQYF. This chain joins TRBV6-1 and TRBJ2-7, with TRBD1 identical over 7 bases. The junction had 7 bases not matched to a gene; V was cut back by 6 bases and J by 2 bases. Germline V gives CDR1 MNHNS, CDR2 SASEGT. This CDR3 region has 14 residues.